This TCR beta chain comes out of a study of blood T cells in healthy people across ages. This clonotype was detected a few times. Combining a sample-barcoded 5' primer with a J-beta primer mix, a second PCR ran for 7 to 11 cycles. TCRdb ran MiXCR on the 5' RACE reads and lists one entry per CDR3 protein. Among hundreds of thousands of distinct CDR3 sequences listed, roughly 24% were seen once. No fewer than 5.5 micrograms of total RNA were isolated from every sample. CDR1 and CDR2 from the germline V gene are GTSNPN and SVGIG (reference sequence). Deletions cut 0 bases from V and 4 bases from J, with 7 bases between. The CDR3 sequence is 13 residues long. This same sample was also part of a study on T cells of mothers and their children.

The chain carries TRBV30 and TRBJ1-5; no definite D call. The sample was blood. This receptor was obtained from a boy between 10 and 17 years old in good health. CDR3 nucleotides: TGTGCCTGGAGTGTAAATGGAAATCAGCCCCAGCATTTT. Translated: CAWSVNGNQPQHF.